A single sample gave rise to the 19 T cell receptor beta chains below, sequenced in a study of blood T cell repertoires in COVID-19. Clones were sequenced by immunoSEQ multiplex PCR, and TCRdb holds only the in-frame ones, with some missing. The top ten hold about 5.3% of the sample, which has roughly 170,000 clones, 65% to 85% seen once. Sample: PBMCs or T cells enriched from blood (not recorded which). Receptors originate from a woman between 40 and 55 years old with acute COVID-19.

This clone was detected only once. The chain employs TRBV29-1 and TRBJ2-3; 9 positions match TRBD1. With V trimmed by 4 bases and J by 14 bases, 1 base remained unmatched. CDR3 length: 9 amino acids. Germline CDR1 is SQVTM and CDR2 is ANQGSEA. DNA for the CDR3: TGCAGCGTTGGGGGACAGGGGTATTTT. Translating it yields CSVGGQGYF.

The chain's CDR3 is CASSTPSSGRAAYNEQFF. The DNA of the CDR3 is TGCGCCAGCAGCACCCCCTCTAGCGGGAGGGCAGCCTACAATGAGCAGTTCTTC. The gene calls are TRBV5-1 and TRBJ2-1; TRBD2 matches at 12 bases. This CDR3 comprises 18 residues. Germline loops: CDR1 SGHRS, CDR2 YFSETQ. V shed 4 bases and J 2 bases; nucleotides not matched to a gene: 10.

The chain uses TRBV28 and TRBJ1-2, with TRBD1 identical over 10 bases. CDR1 and CDR2 from the germline V gene are MDHEN and SYDVKM. The CDR3 is 14 residues long. V lost 7 bases to trimming and J lost 3 bases; unmatched junction nucleotides: 5. CDR3 loop: CASTMTGGDYGYTF. The CDR3 coding sequence is TGTGCCAGCACCATGACAGGGGGCGACTATGGCTACACCTTC.

In this sample, this clone turned up once. This rearrangement joins TRBV5-1 to TRBJ2-3; 10 bases line up with TRBD2. This CDR3 is 15 amino acids long. Germline CDR1 reads SGHRS; CDR2 reads YFSETQ. V was pared by 4 bases and J by 5 bases, with 7 bases of the junction left unmatched. The CDR3 is CASSPVAGGRDTQYF. The CDR3 nucleotides are TGCGCCAGCAGCCCAGTAGCGGGAGGAAGAGATACGCAGTATTTT.

This clone was detected only once. V is TRBV27 and J is TRBJ2-1, with 10 bases aligning to TRBD1. The J segment lost 6 bases and the V segment lost 10 bases, leaving 15 bases of the junction unmatched. Germline V CDR1 and CDR2: MNHEY, SMNVEV (reference sequence). The CDR3 is 16 amino acids. The CDR3 DNA is TGTGCCACCCTCACCCGCGAGGGACAGGGGTTCAATGAGCAGTTCTTC. As protein: CATLTREGQGFNEQFF.

CDR3 in DNA: TGTGCCAGCAGCGTAACAGGGGAACCTATAGGGTACGAGCAGTACTTC. It codes for CASSVTGEPIGYEQYF. The chain couples TRBV9 to TRBJ2-7, with TRBD1 identical over 7 bases. Germline CDR1 is SGDLS and CDR2 is YYNGEE. This CDR3 has 16 amino acids. V dropped 1 base and J dropped 4; count of bases not matched to a gene: 11.

The genes are TRBV2 and TRBJ1-2, with TRBD1 as a possible D gene (5 bases). V was pared by 4 bases and J by 2 bases, with 5 bases between. Germline CDR1 reads SNHLY; CDR2 reads FYNNEI. This CDR3 contains 12 residues. CDR3 residues: CASSGQNYGYTF. The CDR3 DNA follows: TGTGCCAGCAGTGGACAGAACTATGGCTACACCTTC.

The CDR3 is CATSRDQTGSYNEQFF. The CDR3 DNA is TGTGCCACCAGCAGAGATCAAACAGGTTCATACAATGAGCAGTTCTTC. The rearrangement joins TRBV15 to TRBJ2-1; TRBD1 might be the D (5 bases). Germline CDR1 and CDR2: LNHNV and YYDKDF (reference sequence). Trimming took off 0 bases at V and 4 bases at J, with 13 bases between the two ends. The CDR3 contains 16 residues.

V and J are TRBV7-9 and TRBJ1-1; the match to TRBD1 covers 9 bases. This CDR3 is built from 19 residues. Germline loops: CDR1 SEHNR, CDR2 FQNEAQ (reference sequence). The V and J ends lost 5 bases and 0 bases, in that order; junction bases with no gene match: 16. The CDR3 sequence: CASSPGQGGSTGMNTEAFF. CDR3 coding DNA: TGTGCCAGCAGCCCGGGACAGGGAGGTTCTACGGGGATGAACACTGAAGCTTTCTTT. Complete variable domain (other parts from reference TRBV7-9 and TRBJ1-1): DTGVSQNPRHKITKRGQNVTFRCDPISEHNRLYWYRQTLGQGPEFLTYFQNEAQLEKSRLLSDRFSAERPKGSFSTLEIQRTEQGDSAMYLCASSPGQGGSTGMNTEAFFGQGTRLTVV.

For the CDR3, the DNA is TGTGCCACCAGTGATAATAGCGGAACCCACAATGAGCAGTTCTTC. Protein sequence: CATSDNSGTHNEQFF. The chain carries TRBV24-1 and TRBJ2-1, with a tentative D call TRBD2 (6 bases). The CDR3 runs 15 residues. The germline V gene has CDR1 KGHDR and CDR2 SFDVKD. The germline V and J ends were trimmed by 3 bases and 5 bases, with 13 bases remaining between them.

The chain carries TRBV7-6 and TRBJ2-1; D remains ambiguous. The V and J ends lost 2 bases and 8 bases respectively, with 25 bases between them. Germline CDR1 SGHVS, CDR2 FNYEAQ. This CDR3 has 18 amino acids. The CDR3 reads CASSLNGFVKSGIDEQFF. The DNA of the CDR3 is TGTGCCAGCAGCTTAAACGGGTTTGTAAAGTCGGGTATCGATGAGCAGTTCTTC.

The gene calls are TRBV18 and TRBJ1-2; no definite D call. The V gene lost 3 bases and the J gene lost 6 bases, with 11 bases spanning the gap. This CDR3 contains 13 residues. The germline V gene encodes CDR1 KGHSH and CDR2 LQKENI. DNA of the CDR3: TGTGCCAGCTCACCTCGTGGTAGCGATGGCTACACCTTC. This translates into CASSPRGSDGYTF.

V is TRBV10-3 and J is TRBJ2-3, with 7 bases matching TRBD1. Germline CDR1 ENHRY, CDR2 SYGVKD. The CDR3 is made up of 15 amino acids. V lost 5 bases and J lost 1; bases outside the gene matches: 6. CDR3 bases: TGTGCCATCAGTACCGGGACAGCAGGCACAGATACGCAGTATTTT. Its translation is CAISTGTAGTDTQYF.

The chain combines TRBV7-8 with TRBJ2-3, with a tentative D call TRBD1 (5 bases). The germline gives CDR1 SGHVS, CDR2 FQNEAQ. V shed 1 base and J shed 1 base, with 12 bases lying between them. The CDR3 is made up of 16 amino acids. The CDR3 nucleotides are TGTGCCAGCAGCTTAGTGGTCAGGGTAGGCACAGATACGCAGTATTTT. This codes for CASSLVVRVGTDTQYF.

The chain couples TRBV7-9 to TRBJ2-1, with 7 bases lining up with TRBD2. The CDR3 length is 15 residues. The V gene end was trimmed by 5 bases and the J gene end by 9 bases; junction bases not matched to a gene: 13. Germline CDR1 and CDR2: SEHNR and FQNEAQ (reference sequence). The CDR3 is CASSLVLGRATEQFF. For the CDR3, the DNA is TGTGCCAGCAGCCTAGTACTGGGGAGGGCCACTGAGCAGTTCTTC.

The V gene is TRBV6-1, the J gene TRBJ1-2, with TRBD1 as a possible D gene (6 bases). This CDR3 has 17 amino acids. The V end lost 0 bases, the J end lost 5 bases, and 19 bases lay between the germline ends. The germline gives CDR1 MNHNS, CDR2 SASEGT. CDR3 loop: CASSEAGTLSHAYGYTF. CDR3 DNA sequence: TGTGCCAGCAGTGAAGCCGGGACACTCTCTCATGCTTATGGCTACACCTTC.

This clone was seen repeatedly, ten times or more. The rearrangement uses TRBV6-1 and TRBJ1-5; 11 nucleotides agree with TRBD1. The V and J ends lost 2 bases and 7 bases, in that order; junction bases with no gene match: 7. This CDR3 comprises 16 residues. The germline gives CDR1 MNHNS, CDR2 SASEGT. Written as DNA, the CDR3 is TGTGCCAGCAGTGAAAAGAGGACAGGGGGCGAACAGCCCCAGCATTTT. This encodes CASSEKRTGGEQPQHF.

The chain couples TRBV19 to TRBJ1-1, with 10 bases that match TRBD1. V shed 3 bases and J 6 bases; nucleotides not matched to a gene: 7. This CDR3 region has 15 residues. Germline V gene sequence: CDR1 LNHDA, CDR2 SQIVND (reference sequence). This chain's CDR3 is CASSIGGQGTSEAFF. CDR3 nucleotides: TGTGCCAGTAGTATCGGGGGACAGGGGACTTCTGAAGCTTTCTTT.

The rearrangement uses TRBV3-1 (or the pseudogene TRBV3-2) and TRBJ1-4; the D gene is possibly TRBD1 (5 bases). Germline CDR1 reads LGHDT; CDR2 reads YNNKEL (reference sequence). Trimming cost V 1 base and J 4 bases, with 16 bases left between them. The CDR3 is 17 residues long. The chain's CDR3 is CASSQGQTQRVNEKLFF. In DNA form, the CDR3 reads TGTGCCAGCAGCCAAGGACAGACCCAACGCGTTAATGAAAAACTGTTTTTT.